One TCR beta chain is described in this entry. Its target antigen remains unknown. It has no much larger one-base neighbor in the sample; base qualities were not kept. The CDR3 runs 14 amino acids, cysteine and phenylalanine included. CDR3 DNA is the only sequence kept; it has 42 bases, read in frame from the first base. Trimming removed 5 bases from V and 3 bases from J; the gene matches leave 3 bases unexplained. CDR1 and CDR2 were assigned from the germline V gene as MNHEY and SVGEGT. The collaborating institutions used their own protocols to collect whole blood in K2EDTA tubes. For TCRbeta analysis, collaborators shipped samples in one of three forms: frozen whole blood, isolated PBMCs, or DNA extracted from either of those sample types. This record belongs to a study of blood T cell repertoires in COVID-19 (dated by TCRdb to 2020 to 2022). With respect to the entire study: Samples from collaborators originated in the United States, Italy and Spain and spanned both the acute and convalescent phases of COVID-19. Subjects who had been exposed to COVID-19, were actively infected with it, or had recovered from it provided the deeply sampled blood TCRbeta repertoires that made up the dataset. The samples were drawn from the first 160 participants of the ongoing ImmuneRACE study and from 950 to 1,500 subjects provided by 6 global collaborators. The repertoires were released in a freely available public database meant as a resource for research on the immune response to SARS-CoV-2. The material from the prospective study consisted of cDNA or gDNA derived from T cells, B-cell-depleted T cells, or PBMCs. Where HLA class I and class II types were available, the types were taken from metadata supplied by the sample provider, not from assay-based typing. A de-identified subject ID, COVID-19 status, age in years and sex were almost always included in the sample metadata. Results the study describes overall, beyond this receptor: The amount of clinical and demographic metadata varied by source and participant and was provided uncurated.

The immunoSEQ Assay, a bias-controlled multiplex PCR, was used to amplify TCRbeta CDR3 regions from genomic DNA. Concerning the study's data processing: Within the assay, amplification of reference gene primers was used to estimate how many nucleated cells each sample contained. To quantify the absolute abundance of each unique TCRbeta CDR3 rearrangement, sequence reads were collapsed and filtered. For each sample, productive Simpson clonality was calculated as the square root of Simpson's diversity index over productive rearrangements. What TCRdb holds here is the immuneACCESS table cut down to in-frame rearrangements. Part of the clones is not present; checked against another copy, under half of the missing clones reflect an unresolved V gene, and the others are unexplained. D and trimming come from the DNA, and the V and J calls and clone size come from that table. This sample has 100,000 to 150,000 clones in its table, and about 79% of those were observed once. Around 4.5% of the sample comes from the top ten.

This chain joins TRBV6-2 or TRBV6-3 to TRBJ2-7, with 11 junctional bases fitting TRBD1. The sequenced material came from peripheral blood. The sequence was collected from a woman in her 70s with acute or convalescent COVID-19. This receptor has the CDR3 CASSRTGGSYEQYF. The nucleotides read TGTGCCAGCAGTAGGACAGGGGGCAGCTACGAGCAGTACTTC.